The entry that follows covers one TCR beta chain sequence. Repertoires were generated with immunoSEQ multiplex PCR, while TCRdb's copy carries only in-frame clones and drops some. The sample contains about 150,000 clones, approximately 83% of which appear only once. The length of the CDR3 is 15 residues. The data were taken from a study of blood T cell repertoires in COVID-19. Study in general: T cells, B-cell-depleted T cells, or PBMCs provided the cDNA or gDNA that served as material.

This clonotype was obtained from a man aged 65 to 79 with acute or convalescent COVID-19. Sequencing input: peripheral blood. V is TRBV21-1 and J is TRBJ2-2; TRBD1, the table's D call, lacks a check against the DNA. TRBV21-1 is listed as a pseudogene. This CDR3 is CASSSRTGWGGELFF. The CDR3 DNA follows: TGTGCCAGCAGCTCCCGGACAGGTTGGGGCGGGGAGCTGTTTTTT.